The 18 T cell receptor beta chains listed next were all sequenced from one sample in a study of beta chain features in type 1 diabetes. Overall study findings and caveats: Type 1 diabetes patients had TCRB CDR3s that were shorter (moderately but significantly so) in all four CD4+ subsets.

What was sequenced were expressed TCRB transcripts, since all of the isolated RNA had been reverse transcribed. Clones were read by immunoSEQ multiplex PCR, and TCRdb kept only the in-frame ones, dropping some. The data contain about 240,000 clones, approximately 15% of them singletons. Their recognized antigens are unknown. What was sequenced was naive CD4+ T cells from blood. These TCRs come from a man younger than 45 with type 1 diabetes.

This clone was observed a few times. The V call is TRBV5-1, the J call TRBJ1-2; D remains unclear. The V gene lost 4 bases and the J gene lost 0 bases, with 19 bases spanning the gap. Germline CDR1 reads SGHRS; CDR2 reads YFSETQ. The CDR3 length is 17 residues. Here the CDR3 DNA reads TGCGCCAGCAGCCCTCGGGCCCTCGGAGGAGCTAACTATGGCTACACCTTC. Protein: CASSPRALGGANYGYTF.

The chain links TRBV21-1 to TRBJ2-3; TRBD1 is taken as the D call from the table, unchecked against the DNA. TRBV21-1 is a pseudogene. The CDR3 length is 14 residues. CDR3 in DNA: TGTGCCAGCAGCAAAGGGCCCCACAGGGATACGCAGTATTTT. It specifies CASSKGPHRDTQYF.

This clone was picked up one time. The rearrangement uses TRBV6-4 and TRBJ2-3, with D hard to call. CDR3 length equals 16 residues. Per germline, CDR1 MRHNA and CDR2 SNTAGT. V dropped 2 bases and J dropped 0 bases, with 12 bases sitting between them. The CDR3 DNA sequence: TGTGCCAGCAGTGACAATGCGGCAGAGAGCACAGATACGCAGTATTTT. Its protein is CASSDNAAESTDTQYF.

This clone was found a few times. The V call is TRBV30, the J call TRBJ1-2; weak D call: TRBD1 (6 bases). CDR1 is GTSNPN and CDR2 is SVGIG in the germline V gene (reference sequence). V was shortened by 6 bases and J by 3 bases, with 17 bases between the two germline ends. The CDR3 spans 14 residues. The CDR3 region has the DNA TGTGCCTGTTCTTGGGGGCATCGGGACTATGGCTACACCTTC. The encoded protein is CACSWGHRDYGYTF.

The chain couples TRBV7-6 to TRBJ2-2; D gene ambiguous. The CDR3 has 13 residues. Trimming left V 3 bases short and J 1 base short, with 3 bases between. Germline V gives CDR1 SGHVS, CDR2 FNYEAQ. Written as DNA, the CDR3 is TGTGCCAGCAGCTTTATGAACACCGGGGAGCTGTTTTTT. Encoded protein: CASSFMNTGELFF.

This clone occurred a few times. J is TRBJ1-2 and V is TRBV30; TRBD1 is a possible D gene (5 bases). Between the trimmed V and J ends, which lost 4 bases and 3 bases, there was a span of 24 bases. The germline V gene has CDR1 GTSNPN and CDR2 SVGIG (reference sequence). This CDR3 has 17 residues. In DNA form, the CDR3 reads TGTGCCTGGACAGCCCGACAGTCCGTCCACTTCTACTATGGCTACACCTTC. Amino acids: CAWTARQSVHFYYGYTF. Based on the CDR3 plus reference TRBV30 and TRBJ1-2, the full variable domain is SQTIHQWPATLVQPVGSPLSLECTVEGTSNPNLYWYRQAAGRGLQLLFYSVGIGQISSEVPQNLSASRPQDRQFILSSKKLLLSDSGFYLCAWTARQSVHFYYGYTFGSGTRLTVV.

This chain links TRBV11-3 with TRBJ2-7; D is perhaps TRBD1 (7 bases). Germline V CDR1 and CDR2: SGHNT, YENEEA. V was cut by 1 base and J by 2 bases, with 12 bases left in between. This CDR3 contains 15 residues. CDR3 DNA sequence: TGTGCCAGCAGCTTAGGGGGGGACAGTACCTACGAGCAGTACTTC. Its protein product is CASSLGGDSTYEQYF. Full variable domain (missing parts from reference TRBV11-3 and TRBJ2-7): EAGVVQSPRYKIIEKKQPVAFWCNPISGHNTLYWYLQNLGQGPELLIRYENEEAVDDSQLPKDRFSAERLKGVDSTLKIQPAELGDSAVYLCASSLGGDSTYEQYFGPGTRLTVT.

V is TRBV9 and J is TRBJ2-3; D is unresolved. This CDR3 is built from 12 residues. From germline, CDR1 is SGDLS and CDR2 YYNGEE. V lost 0 bases and J lost 3, with 2 bases in between. The CDR3 protein is CASSVATDTQYF. The DNA for the CDR3 is TGTGCCAGCAGCGTAGCAACAGATACGCAGTATTTT.

The chain recombines TRBV9 with TRBJ2-3; D call uncertain. CDR1 and CDR2 (germline): SGDLS, YYNGEE. The CDR3 loop spans 15 amino acids. V was pared by 0 bases and J by 1 base, with 9 bases between. CDR3 in amino acids: CASSVGSPGTDTQYF. In DNA, the CDR3 is TGTGCCAGCAGCGTAGGCTCGCCAGGCACAGATACGCAGTATTTT.

This chain uses TRBV4-1 with TRBJ1-2; possibly TRBD1 for D (6 bases). This CDR3 region has 14 residues. Trimming shortened V by 2 bases and J by 4 bases, and 11 bases separated the two germline ends. CDR1 and CDR2 (germline): MGHRA, YSYEKL. The CDR3, as DNA: TGCGCCAGCAGCCAACTGACAGGCTTCTATGGCTACACCTTC. This translates into CASSQLTGFYGYTF.

This clone was seen only a few times. V gene TRBV19 combines with J gene TRBJ1-2; no reliable D call. The germline V gene encodes CDR1 LNHDA and CDR2 SQIVND (reference sequence). The V gene lost 7 bases and the J gene lost 1 base, with 4 bases spanning the gap. The length of the CDR3 is 11 residues. CDR3 loop: CASTRNYGYTF. DNA of the CDR3: TGTGCCAGTACTCGTAACTATGGCTACACCTTC.

This clone was counted a few times. This sequence joins TRBV9 and TRBJ2-1, with D unclear. Germline V lookup: CDR1 SGDLS, CDR2 YYNGEE. The CDR3 is 13 amino acids. V dropped 3 bases and J dropped 4 bases, with 8 bases sitting between them. CDR3 region: CASSASLYNEQFF. The CDR3 DNA reads TGTGCCAGCAGCGCGTCTCTATACAATGAGCAGTTCTTC.

This clone was detected only a few times. The chain couples TRBV5-1 to TRBJ1-1; D gene ambiguous. This CDR3 is 13 amino acids long. Germline V gene sequence: CDR1 SGHRS, CDR2 YFSETQ. The V end was cut by 5 bases, the J end by 0 bases, with 8 bases between. The CDR3, as DNA: TGCGCCAGCAGTGCGGCCCTGAACACTGAAGCTTTCTTT. Residues: CASSAALNTEAFF.

This clone turned up a few times. An end of the junction does not agree with germline; a read error may underlie this. The V call is TRBV7-6, the J call TRBJ2-3; 8 nucleotides agree with TRBD2. The CDR3 extends over 12 amino acids. CDR1 is SGHVS, CDR2 FNYEAQ, per germline. In DNA, the CDR3 is TGTTCCAGTAAAGCTAGCGGGGATACGCAGTATTTT. Translating gives CSSKASGDTQYF.

Only a few counts were recorded for this clone. The chain joins TRBV13 to TRBJ2-4; D is unresolved. CDR3 length: 16 amino acids. Trimming stripped 1 base from V and 0 bases from J, with 10 bases between. The V gene's germline CDR1 is PRHDT and CDR2 FYEKMQ (reference sequence). CDR3 in amino acids: CASSLDSTRAKNIQYF. The CDR3 coding sequence is TGTGCCAGCAGCTTAGACAGTACAAGAGCCAAAAACATTCAGTACTTC.

In this sample, this clone turned up a few times. The J gene is TRBJ1-1, the V gene TRBV30; 7 bases match TRBD1. V lost 3 bases and J lost 4; bases outside the gene matches: 5. The germline V gene encodes CDR1 GTSNPN and CDR2 SVGIG (reference sequence). This CDR3 comprises 13 residues. The CDR3 here is CAWRGGPSTEAFF. The CDR3, as DNA: TGTGCCTGGAGAGGGGGCCCCAGCACTGAAGCTTTCTTT.

The V gene is TRBV30, the J gene TRBJ1-2, with D possibly being TRBD1 (5 bases). V was clipped by 0 bases and J by 1 base, with 30 bases between them. CDR3 size: 21 residues. The germline V gene has CDR1 GTSNPN and CDR2 SVGIG (reference sequence). The CDR3 is CAWSVYRVREAGLLLNYGYTF. DNA for the CDR3: TGTGCCTGGAGTGTATATCGCGTGCGGGAGGCAGGGCTTTTGCTTAACTATGGCTACACCTTC.

With regard to this clone: Other DNA sequences in this sample translate to the same CDR3. The chain joins TRBV7-2 to TRBJ2-3; 8 bases line up with TRBD2. This CDR3 region has 15 residues. Trimming removed 0 bases from V and 3 bases from J; junction bases left unmatched: 2. CDR1 is SGHTA, CDR2 FQGNSA, per germline. The CDR3 here is CASSLAAGGTDTQYF. DNA for the CDR3: TGTGCCAGCAGCTTAGCCGCGGGAGGAACAGATACGCAGTATTTT.